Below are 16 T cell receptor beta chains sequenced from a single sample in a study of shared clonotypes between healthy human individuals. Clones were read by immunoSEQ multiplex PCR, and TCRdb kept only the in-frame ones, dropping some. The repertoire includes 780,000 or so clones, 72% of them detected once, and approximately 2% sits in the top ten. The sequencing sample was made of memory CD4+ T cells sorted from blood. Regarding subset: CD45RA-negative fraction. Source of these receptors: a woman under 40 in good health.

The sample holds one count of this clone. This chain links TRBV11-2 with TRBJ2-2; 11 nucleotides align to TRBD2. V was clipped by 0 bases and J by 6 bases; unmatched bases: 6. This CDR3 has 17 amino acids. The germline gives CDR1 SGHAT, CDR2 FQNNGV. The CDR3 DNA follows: TGTGCCAGCAGCTTAGATCAGCGACTAGCGGGATCCGGGGAGCTGTTTTTT. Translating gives CASSLDQRLAGSGELFF. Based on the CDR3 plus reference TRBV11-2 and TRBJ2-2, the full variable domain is EAGVAQSPRYKIIEKRQSVAFWCNPISGHATLYWYQQILGQGPKLLIQFQNNGVVDDSQLPKDRFSAERLKGVDSTLKIQPAKLEDSAVYLCASSLDQRLAGSGELFFGEGSRLTVL.

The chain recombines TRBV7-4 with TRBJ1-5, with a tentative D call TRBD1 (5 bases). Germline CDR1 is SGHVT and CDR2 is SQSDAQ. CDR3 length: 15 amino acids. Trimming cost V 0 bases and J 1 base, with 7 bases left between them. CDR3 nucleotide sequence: TGTGCCAGCAGCTTAGCGCGGGGGAGCAATCAGCCCCAGCATTTT. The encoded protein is CASSLARGSNQPQHF.

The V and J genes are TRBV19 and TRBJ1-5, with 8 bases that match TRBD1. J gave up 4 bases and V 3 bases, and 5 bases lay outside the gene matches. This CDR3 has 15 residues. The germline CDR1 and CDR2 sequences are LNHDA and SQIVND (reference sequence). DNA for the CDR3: TGTGCCAGTAGTATGCGGCAGGGGGCGAATCAGCCCCAGCATTTT. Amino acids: CASSMRQGANQPQHF.

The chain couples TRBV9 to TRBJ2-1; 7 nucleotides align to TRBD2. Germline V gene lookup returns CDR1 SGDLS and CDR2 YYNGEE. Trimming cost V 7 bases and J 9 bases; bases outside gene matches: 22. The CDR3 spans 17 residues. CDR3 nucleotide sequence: TGTGCCAGCTGTCATCAAAGTGGAGGCGGGAGTTTTGGTGAGCAGTTCTTC. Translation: CASCHQSGGGSFGEQFF.

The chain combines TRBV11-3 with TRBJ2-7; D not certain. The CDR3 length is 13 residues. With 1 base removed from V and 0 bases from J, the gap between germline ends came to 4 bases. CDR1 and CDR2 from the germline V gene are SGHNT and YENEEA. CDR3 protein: CASSLGNSYEQYF. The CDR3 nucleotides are TGTGCCAGCAGCTTAGGGAACTCCTACGAGCAGTACTTC. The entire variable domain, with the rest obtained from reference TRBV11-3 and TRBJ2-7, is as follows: EAGVVQSPRYKIIEKKQPVAFWCNPISGHNTLYWYLQNLGQGPELLIRYENEEAVDDSQLPKDRFSAERLKGVDSTLKIQPAELGDSAVYLCASSLGNSYEQYFGPGTRLTVT.

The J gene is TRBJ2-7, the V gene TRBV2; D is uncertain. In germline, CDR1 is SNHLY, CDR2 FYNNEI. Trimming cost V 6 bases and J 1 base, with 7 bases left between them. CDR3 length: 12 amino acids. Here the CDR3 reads CASRQNSYEQYF. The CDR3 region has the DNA TGTGCCAGCAGACAGAATTCCTACGAGCAGTACTTC.

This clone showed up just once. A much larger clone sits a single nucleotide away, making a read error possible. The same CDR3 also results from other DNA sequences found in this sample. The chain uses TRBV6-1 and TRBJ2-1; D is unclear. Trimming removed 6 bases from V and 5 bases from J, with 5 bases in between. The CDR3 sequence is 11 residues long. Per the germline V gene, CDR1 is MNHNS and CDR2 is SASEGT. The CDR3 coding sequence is TGTGCCAGCAGCGTACACAATGAGCAGTTCTTC. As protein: CASSVHNEQFF.

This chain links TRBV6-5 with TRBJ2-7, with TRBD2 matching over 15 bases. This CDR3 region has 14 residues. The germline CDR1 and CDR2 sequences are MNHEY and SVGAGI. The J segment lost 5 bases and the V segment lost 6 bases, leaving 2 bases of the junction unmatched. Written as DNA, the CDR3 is TGTGCCAGCAGCCGGACTAGCGGGAGGGACGAGCAGTACTTC. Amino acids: CASSRTSGRDEQYF.

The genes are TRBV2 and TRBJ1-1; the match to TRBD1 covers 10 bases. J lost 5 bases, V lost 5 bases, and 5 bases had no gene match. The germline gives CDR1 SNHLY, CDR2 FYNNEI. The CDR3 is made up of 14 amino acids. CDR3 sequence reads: CASSRQGAWTEAFF. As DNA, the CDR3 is TGTGCCAGCAGTCGACAGGGGGCTTGGACTGAAGCTTTCTTT.

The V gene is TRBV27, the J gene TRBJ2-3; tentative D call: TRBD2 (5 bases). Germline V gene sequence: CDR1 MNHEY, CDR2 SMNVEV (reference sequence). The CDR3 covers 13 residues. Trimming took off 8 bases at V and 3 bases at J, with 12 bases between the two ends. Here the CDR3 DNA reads TGTGCCAGCGGGAGACGGAGTACAGATACGCAGTATTTT. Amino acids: CASGRRSTDTQYF.

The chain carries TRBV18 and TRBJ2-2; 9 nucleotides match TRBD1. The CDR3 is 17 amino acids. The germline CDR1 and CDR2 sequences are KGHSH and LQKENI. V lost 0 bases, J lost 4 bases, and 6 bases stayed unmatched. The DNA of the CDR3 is TGTGCCAGCTCACCACCGGAGAACAGGGGGCCCACCGGGGAGCTGTTTTTT. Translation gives CASSPPENRGPTGELFF.

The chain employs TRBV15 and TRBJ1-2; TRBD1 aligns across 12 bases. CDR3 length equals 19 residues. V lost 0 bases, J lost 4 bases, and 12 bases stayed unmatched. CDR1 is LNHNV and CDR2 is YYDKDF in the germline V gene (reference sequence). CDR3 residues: CATSRDRDRGPLKRYGYTF. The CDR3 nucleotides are TGTGCCACCAGCAGAGATCGGGACAGGGGGCCCCTAAAGCGCTATGGCTACACCTTC.

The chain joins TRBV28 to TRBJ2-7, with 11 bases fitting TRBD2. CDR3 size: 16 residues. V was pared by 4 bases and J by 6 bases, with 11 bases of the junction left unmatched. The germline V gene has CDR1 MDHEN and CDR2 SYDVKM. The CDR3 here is CASSYPVAGGVREQYF. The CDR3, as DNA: TGTGCCAGCAGTTATCCTGTAGCGGGAGGGGTACGCGAGCAGTACTTC.

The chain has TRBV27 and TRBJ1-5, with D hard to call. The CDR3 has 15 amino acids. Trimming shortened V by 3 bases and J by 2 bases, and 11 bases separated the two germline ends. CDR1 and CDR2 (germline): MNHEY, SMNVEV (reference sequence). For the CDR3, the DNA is TGTGCCAGCAGTTTGCGAGACGGGGGCAATCAGCCCCAGCATTTT. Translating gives CASSLRDGGNQPQHF.

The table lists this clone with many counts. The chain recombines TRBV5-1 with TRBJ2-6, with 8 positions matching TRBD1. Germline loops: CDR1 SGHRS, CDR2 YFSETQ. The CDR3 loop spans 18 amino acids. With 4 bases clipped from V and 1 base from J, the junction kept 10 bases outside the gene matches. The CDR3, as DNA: TGCGCCAGCAGCACTGGACAGGGTATGAAATCTGGGGCCAACGTCCTGACTTTC. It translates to CASSTGQGMKSGANVLTF.

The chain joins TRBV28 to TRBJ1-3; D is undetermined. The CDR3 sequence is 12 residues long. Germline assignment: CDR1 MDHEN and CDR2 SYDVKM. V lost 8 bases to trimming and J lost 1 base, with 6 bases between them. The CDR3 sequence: CASEGSGNTIYF. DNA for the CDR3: TGTGCCAGCGAGGGATCTGGAAACACCATATATTTT. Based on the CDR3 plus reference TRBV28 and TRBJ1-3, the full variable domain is DVKVTQSSRYLVKRTGEKVFLECVQDMDHENMFWYRQDPGLGLRLIYFSYDVKMKEKGDIPEGYSVSREKKERFSLILESASTNQTSMYLCASEGSGNTIYFGEGSWLTVV.